This T cell receptor (beta chain) was obtained from a study of blood T cell repertoires in COVID-19. Study information: Samples taken during acute and convalescent COVID-19 were collected in the United States, Italy and Spain. The analysed material was cDNA or gDNA that came from T cells, B-cell-depleted T cells, or PBMCs.

Authors' data handling: Estimates of nucleated cell counts were drawn from the amplification of reference gene primers. Using immunoSEQ multiplex PCR, the repertoire was profiled, and TCRdb retains in-frame clones only, with some absent. That table furnishes V, J and clone size, whereas the DNA furnished D and trimming. The profile shows 50,000 to 80,000 clones, nearly 90% of them singletons. Unmatched junction bases numbered 7, after V lost 4 bases and J lost 5 bases. This CDR3 is built from 14 residues. Germline values: CDR1 GTSNPN, CDR2 SVGIG (reference sequence). The chain is built from TRBV30 and TRBJ2-1; TRBD2 matches 8 bases. The clonotype was recovered from a man in his sixties with acute or convalescent COVID-19. The specimen sequenced was peripheral blood. The CDR3 region is CAWNVRGGNNEQFF. As DNA, the CDR3 is TGTGCCTGGAACGTACGGGGGGGTAACAATGAGCAGTTCTTC.